Listed here are 19 T cell receptor beta chains from one sample, sequenced in a study of T cells in Graves' hyperthyroidism and ophthalmopathy. What was amplified from RNA transcripts were TCR beta CDR3 regions. RT-PCR in the first round (using the HTBI primer set) targeted the TCR CDR3. MiXCR, run by TCRdb on the multiplex PCR reads, gives a single entry per CDR3 protein. The table includes more than 500,000 distinct CDR3 sequences, roughly a sixth detected once. The sample comprised blood. The receptor source for this set is a woman aged 25 to 39 with Graves' ophthalmopathy.

This clonotype appeared once. This could be a read error, since a much larger clone is one nucleotide away. V is TRBV7-2 and J is TRBJ1-2; 7 bases fit TRBD1. V gave up 5 bases and J gave up 6 bases; unmatched junction bases: 9. The CDR3 is 14 residues long. The germline gives CDR1 SGHTA, CDR2 FQGNSA. The CDR3 nucleotides are TGTGCCAGCAGCCCTTACAGGGGTGCGGATGGCTACACCTTC. Protein product: CASSPYRGADGYTF.

This chain connects TRBV5-8 to TRBJ2-6; 8 bases agree with TRBD2. The CDR3 runs to 16 residues. Germline CDR1 reads SGHTS; CDR2 reads YDEGEE. V lost 4 bases, J lost 3 bases, and 6 bases stayed unmatched. CDR3 bases: TGTGCCAGCAGCGTACAGGGACTAGGTGGGGCCAACGTCCTGACTTTC. This gives the protein CASSVQGLGGANVLTF. The whole variable domain, filled in from reference TRBV5-8 and TRBJ2-6, reads EAGVTQSPTHLIKTRGQQATLRCSPISGHTSVYWYQQALGLGLQFLLWYDEGEERNRGNFPPRFSGRQFPNYSSELNVNALELEDSALYLCASSVQGLGGANVLTFGAGSRLTVL.

This clonotype was observed at least ten times. The CDR3 protein is CASSYQGRESGDTQYF. CDR3 sequence (DNA): TGTGCCAGCAGTTACCAGGGGCGGGAGTCGGGAGATACGCAGTATTTT. V gene TRBV6-5 combines with J gene TRBJ2-3; the D gene is possibly TRBD2 (7 bases). CDR3 length: 16 amino acids. The V and J ends lost 2 bases and 5 bases respectively, with 17 bases between them. CDR1 is MNHEY, CDR2 SVGAGI, per germline.

A single count supports this clonotype. The chain recombines TRBV7-9 with TRBJ2-1; TRBD1 matches 7 bases. Unmatched junction bases numbered 14, after V lost 5 bases and J lost 7 bases. Germline V gene sequence: CDR1 SEHNR, CDR2 FQNEAQ (reference sequence). The CDR3 extends over 16 amino acids. DNA for the CDR3: TGTGCCAGCAGCATAGGGGATTGGGACAGCCTAAATGAGCAGTTCTTC. As protein: CASSIGDWDSLNEQFF.

In its sample, this clonotype was seen many times. The chain carries TRBV18 and TRBJ2-3, with D perhaps TRBD2 (6 bases). The CDR3 has 14 residues. V was cut by 2 bases and J by 5 bases, with 11 bases left in between. In germline, CDR1 is KGHSH, CDR2 LQKENI. CDR3 nucleotides: TGTGCCAGCTCACCAACGGGAGTTAAAGATACGCAGTATTTT. Translating it yields CASSPTGVKDTQYF.

V and J are TRBV6-6 and TRBJ2-1, with a possible D match to TRBD2 (5 bases). V was cut by 0 bases and J by 9 bases, with 12 bases left in between. The CDR3 totals 14 residues. Looked up from germline, CDR1 is MNHNY and CDR2 is SVGAGI (reference sequence). For the CDR3, the DNA is TGTGCCAGCAGTTACTCGAGTCTAGCTGCTGAGCAGTTCTTC. It encodes CASSYSSLAAEQFF.

The sample holds many counts of this clonotype. The chain employs TRBV20-1 and TRBJ2-7; TRBD1 matches at 8 bases. This CDR3 comprises 16 residues. V was pared by 3 bases and J by 3 bases, with 13 bases of the junction left unmatched. Germline-derived CDR1 and CDR2 are DFQATT and SNEGSKA (reference sequence). The CDR3 spells CSASGTGGGKYYEQYF. In DNA, the CDR3 is TGCAGTGCTAGTGGTACAGGGGGAGGAAAGTACTACGAGCAGTACTTC.

This chain uses TRBV6-1 with TRBJ2-4; D remains unclear. V gave up 7 bases and J gave up 0 bases, with 13 bases separating them. The CDR3 is made up of 15 amino acids. Germline V gives CDR1 MNHNS, CDR2 SASEGT. The CDR3 loop is CASKNSGLAKNIQYF. The CDR3 nucleotides are TGTGCCAGCAAAAACTCGGGTTTAGCCAAAAACATTCAGTACTTC.

This rearrangement joins TRBV25-1 to TRBJ2-1, with D possibly matching TRBD2 (5 bases). The CDR3 extends over 13 amino acids. With 9 bases removed from V and 5 bases from J, the gap between germline ends came to 14 bases. Germline assignment: CDR1 MGHDK and CDR2 SYGVNS. CDR3 sequence: CASSSKGHNEQFF. The CDR3, as DNA: TGTGCCAGTTCTAGCAAGGGCCACAATGAGCAGTTCTTC.

CDR3 DNA: TGTGCCACTATCGACCCAGGGGGAATAATCACTGAAGCTTTCTTT. Amino acids: CATIDPGGIITEAFF. This chain uses TRBV19 with TRBJ1-1; TRBD1 agrees at 7 bases. Trimming took 10 bases from V and 4 from J; bases not matched to a gene: 15. CDR1 LNHDA and CDR2 SQIVND come from the germline V gene (reference sequence). The CDR3 is 15 residues long.

This clonotype came up many times. The genes are TRBV20-1 and TRBJ2-1; 7 nucleotides agree with TRBD2. The germline V gene has CDR1 DFQATT and CDR2 SNEGSKA (reference sequence). J gave up 0 bases and V 0 bases, and 2 bases lay outside the gene matches. CDR3 length: 15 amino acids. This CDR3 is CSAREASGSYNEQFF. The CDR3 DNA sequence: TGCAGTGCTAGAGAGGCTAGCGGCTCCTACAATGAGCAGTTCTTC.

The CDR3 reads CASGFRVFGDTQYF. CDR3 nucleotides: TGTGCTAGTGGTTTTAGAGTTTTCGGAGATACGCAGTATTTT. The gene calls are TRBV12-5 and TRBJ2-3, with D unresolved. Trimming left V 3 bases short and J 5 bases short, with 12 bases between. The CDR3 sequence is 14 residues long. Germline CDR1 is LGHNT and CDR2 is FRNRAP.

This clonotype was recorded a few times. The chain recombines TRBV10-3 with TRBJ2-7; the match to TRBD2 covers 10 bases. This CDR3 has 16 amino acids. Germline V gene data show CDR1 as ENHRY and CDR2 as SYGVKD. The ends lost 5 bases at V and 5 bases at J; junction bases unmatched: 12. The CDR3 loop is CAISKRLAGEINEQYF. In nucleotides, the CDR3 is TGTGCCATCAGTAAAAGGCTAGCGGGAGAAATAAACGAGCAGTACTTC.

The chain joins TRBV5-1 to TRBJ2-3; perhaps D is TRBD1 or TRBD2 (5 bases each). Trimming removed 4 bases from V and 2 bases from J, with 11 bases in between. CDR3 length equals 14 residues. Germline V gene lookup returns CDR1 SGHRS and CDR2 YFSETQ. CDR3 in amino acids: CASSLMGTTDTQYF. The DNA of the CDR3 is TGCGCCAGCAGCCTGATGGGGACCACAGATACGCAGTATTTT.

CDR3 DNA: TGTGCCAGCAGTTTCAGGTCAGGGGGCGGCTTCTATGGCTACACCTTC. Its translation: CASSFRSGGGFYGYTF. The chain couples TRBV28 to TRBJ1-2; 8 bases align to TRBD1. This CDR3 has 16 residues. Germline V CDR1 and CDR2: MDHEN, SYDVKM. The ends lost 3 bases at V and 4 bases at J; junction bases unmatched: 10.

This clonotype has at least ten counts. J is TRBJ1-2 and V is TRBV18; D unresolved. This CDR3 region has 14 residues. The V end was cut by 1 base, the J end by 5 bases, with 11 bases between. Germline CDR1 is KGHSH and CDR2 is LQKENI. CDR3 coding DNA: TGTGCCAGCTCACCACGTCCCGTGGGATATGGCTACACCTTC. This encodes CASSPRPVGYGYTF. The whole variable domain, remainder taken from reference TRBV18 and TRBJ1-2, is NAGVMQNPRHLVRRRGQEARLRCSPMKGHSHVYWYRQLPEEGLKFMVYLQKENIIDESGMPKERFSAEFPKEGPSILRIQQVVRGDSAAYFCASSPRPVGYGYTFGSGTRLTVV.

This clonotype was detected many times. The chain employs TRBV12-3 or TRBV12-4 and TRBJ2-7; no clear D gene. V was clipped by 8 bases and J by 6 bases, with 11 bases between them. The CDR3 is 11 amino acids. The CDR3 DNA sequence: TGTGCCAGCTCTGGAGTTACCGAGCAGTACTTC. Protein sequence: CASSGVTEQYF.

For this clonotype: A much larger clone lies a single base off, so this may be a read error. This chain connects TRBV12-3 or TRBV12-4 to TRBJ1-5; perhaps TRBD1 as D (5 bases). The CDR3 is 16 residues long. CDR3 in DNA: TGTGCCAACAGTTTAGCGCAGGGAGATAGCAATCAGCCCCAGCATTTT. Translated, it gives CANSLAQGDSNQPQHF.

This clonotype was seen ten or more times. The chain combines TRBV7-2 with TRBJ2-7; the D call may be TRBD1 or TRBD2 (5 bases each). CDR3 length: 13 residues. With 5 bases removed from V and 3 bases from J, the gap between germline ends came to 11 bases. Germline V gene sequence: CDR1 SGHTA, CDR2 FQGNSA. The CDR3: CASSGLGVYEQYF. Here the CDR3 DNA reads TGTGCCAGCAGCGGTTTGGGGGTCTACGAGCAGTACTTC. The entire variable domain, with the rest obtained from reference TRBV7-2 and TRBJ2-7, is as follows: GAGVSQSPSNKVTEKGKDVELRCDPISGHTALYWYRQSLGQGLEFLIYFQGNSAPDKSGLPSDRFSAERTGGSVSTLTIQRTQQEDSAVYLCASSGLGVYEQYFGPGTRLTVT.